These T cell receptor beta chains were read from a single sample in a study of blood T cell repertoires in COVID-19. The protocol was immunoSEQ multiplex PCR, while the TCRdb copy is restricted to in-frame clones and leaves out a portion. The data hold 150,000 to 200,000 clones, with 75% to 85% observed a single time. Material: peripheral blood. The source of these receptors is a woman in her sixties or seventies with COVID-19, enrolled during active disease. CDR3s include the opening cysteine and the closing phenylalanine or tryptophan. The D gene is left open where the match is weak. The size entry is marked missing in some rows and otherwise reads once, few, many or a size class.

abundance	v_gene	d_gene	j_gene	CDR3nt	CDR3aa
-	TRBV7-2	-	TRBJ1-3	TGTGCCAGCAGCTTAGCGGAGTGGGGCCTCTCTGGAAACACCATATATTTT	CASSLAEWGLSGNTIYF
-	TRBV7-2	-	TRBJ2-1	TGTGCCAGCAGCTTAGCTCCAGCGGCCAATGAGCAGTTCTTC	CASSLAPAANEQFF
few	TRBV7-9	-	TRBJ1-5	TGTGCCAGCAGCTCATTACAGGGTTCTCAGCCCCAGCATTTT	CASSSLQGSQPQHF
-	TRBV7-2	-	TRBJ2-3	TGTGCCAGCAGCTCTCATATAGCAGATACGCAGTATTTT	CASSSHIADTQYF
-	TRBV7-9	-	TRBJ1-2	TGTGCCAGCAGGGGCCAGGGAGGACCCAATAAAGGCTACACCTTC	CASRGQGGPNKGYTF
-	TRBV28	-	TRBJ2-3	TGTGCCAGCAGCCAAAGACTAGGTCGAAACACAGATACGCAGTATTTT	CASSQRLGRNTDTQYF
-	TRBV13	-	TRBJ2-5	TGTGCCAGCAGCTTAGGGTTGCAGGTACAAGAGACCCAGTACTTC	CASSLGLQVQETQYF
-	TRBV6-5	TRBD2	TRBJ2-7	TGTGCCAGCAGTTACTCCGGGACTAGCTTTTACGAGCAGTACTTC	CASSYSGTSFYEQYF
few	TRBV7-9	-	TRBJ2-1	TGTGCCAGCAGCCCAAACAATAAGCAGTTCTTC	CASSPNNKQFF
-	TRBV18	-	TRBJ2-3	TGTGCCAGCTATTCGTCAGGCACAGATACGCAGTATTTT	CASYSSGTDTQYF
-	TRBV19	-	TRBJ1-1	TGTGCCAGTAGTGTCCTCTATTCGAACACTGAAGCTTTCTTT	CASSVLYSNTEAFF
few	TRBV28	-	TRBJ1-6	TGTGCCAGCAGTTTATTAAGGGGCTATAATTCACCCCTCCACTTT	CASSLLRGYNSPLHF
-	TRBV5-1	-	TRBJ1-1	TGCGCCAGCAGCCGCATCGGAGTAGGGAGTGGCACTGAAGCTTTCTTT	CASSRIGVGSGTEAFF
-	TRBV7-8	-	TRBJ2-5	TGTGCCAGCAGCCCGTACCTGGACAAGTACCAAGAGACCCAGTACTTC	CASSPYLDKYQETQYF
-	TRBV3-1/TRBV3-2	TRBD2	TRBJ2-3	TGTGCCAGCAGCCTCCGGACTAGCGGGGGGTCAGATACGCAGTATTTT	CASSLRTSGGSDTQYF
-	TRBV3-1/TRBV3-2	-	TRBJ2-5	TGTGCCAGTTTAAGGAGCTCCCGGGGAGAGACCCAGTACTTC	CASLRSSRGETQYF
-	TRBV24-1	TRBD2	TRBJ2-5	TGTGCCACCCGGCGGGGGGCGAGTGAGACCCAGTACTTC	CATRRGASETQYF
-	TRBV19	TRBD1	TRBJ1-6	TGTGCCAGTAGTATACGGACAGGGGACAATTCACCCCTCCACTTT	CASSIRTGDNSPLHF
once	TRBV6-5	-	TRBJ1-5	TGTGCCAGCACCCCCCCAAGGCAGGGGAATCAGCCCCAGCATTTT	CASTPPRQGNQPQHF
few	TRBV7-9	TRBD1	TRBJ2-1	TGTGCCAGCAGCACCTGGACAGGGGGCAACAATGAGCAGTTCTTC	CASSTWTGGNNEQFF
-	TRBV15	-	TRBJ2-7	TGTGCCACCAGCAGAGATCTAGTCGGCGAGCAGTACTTC	CATSRDLVGEQYF
few	TRBV28	TRBD1	TRBJ1-2	TGTGCCAGCAGCCCTCGGACAGGGGCGGGGTTAGGCTACACCTTC	CASSPRTGAGLGYTF
many	TRBV11-2	-	TRBJ1-3	TGTGCCAGCAGCTTAGGCCAGGGGTCTGGAAACACCATATATTTT	CASSLGQGSGNTIYF
-	TRBV10-2	-	TRBJ2-1	TGCGCCAGCAGGGTCACCGGGAGCTCCTACAATGAGCAGTTCTTC	CASRVTGSSYNEQFF
-	TRBV6-5	TRBD1	TRBJ1-1	TGTGCCAGCAGTTACTCCGACAGGGGCACTGAAGCTTTCTTT	CASSYSDRGTEAFF
-	TRBV6-6	-	TRBJ1-3	TGTGCCAGCAGTTGGCAGGGCGCGGGAGCCACCATATATTTT	CASSWQGAGATIYF
few	TRBV7-2	-	TRBJ2-2	TGTGCCAGCAGCATCACAGGGTTCACCGGGGAGCTGTTTTTT	CASSITGFTGELFF
-	TRBV5-4	TRBD2	TRBJ2-1	TGTGCCAGCAGCGTCGGGACGCCGGGACTAGGATCCTACAATGAGCAGTTCTTC	CASSVGTPGLGSYNEQFF
-	TRBV6-2/TRBV6-3	TRBD2	TRBJ2-2	TGTGCCAGCAGTTACTCGAATATTAGCGGGATATTAAGTAGTCCCGGGGAGCTGTTTTTT	CASSYSNISGILSSPGELFF
once	TRBV11-3	-	TRBJ1-1	TGTGCCAGCAGTTTGGACAGAAACACTGAAGCTTTCTTT	CASSLDRNTEAFF
-	TRBV19	-	TRBJ2-7	TGTGCCAGTAGGGTGGGGACTGGGCTCAAGGAGCAGTACTTC	CASRVGTGLKEQYF
few	TRBV24-1	-	TRBJ2-1	TGTGCCACCAGTGACACAGTAAAACCCTACAATGAGCAGTTCTTC	CATSDTVKPYNEQFF
-	TRBV6-1	-	TRBJ2-7	TGTGCCAGCAGTGAGGCGGGGTCAAGCAAAGAGCAGTACTTC	CASSEAGSSKEQYF
few	TRBV6-5	TRBD1	TRBJ1-1	TGTGCCAGCAGTCAAACAGGGGTTAACACTGAAGCTTTCTTT	CASSQTGVNTEAFF
few	TRBV6-6	TRBD2	TRBJ2-5	TGTGCCAGCAGCAGACTAGCGGGAACGGGAGAGACCCAGTACTTC	CASSRLAGTGETQYF
-	TRBV19	TRBD1	TRBJ1-5	TGTGCCAGTAGTATCAGCGGATCTGGGACAGGGAGACAGCCCCAGCATTTT	CASSISGSGTGRQPQHF
few	TRBV7-2	-	TRBJ1-5	TGTGCCAGCAGCTTCAACGAGAATCAGCCCCAGCATTTT	CASSFNENQPQHF
-	TRBV7-2	-	TRBJ2-2	TGTGCCAGCAGCTCCAGGGTGTTGGGAGGGAACACCGGGGAGCTGTTTTTT	CASSSRVLGGNTGELFF
-	TRBV11-2	-	TRBJ2-7	TGTGCCAGCAGCCCTAGCAGGCCGGGGAACTACGAGCAGTACTTC	CASSPSRPGNYEQYF
-	TRBV6-6	-	TRBJ2-3	TGTGCCAGCAGTTACCCGGGACTCACAGATACGCAGTATTTT	CASSYPGLTDTQYF
-	TRBV29-1	-	TRBJ2-2	TGCAGCGTTGAAAGGGGGGGCGCAGGCGGGGAGCTGTTTTTT	CSVERGGAGGELFF
-	TRBV27	-	TRBJ2-5	TGTGCCAGCACCCTGGACGGACAGAATCAAGAGACCCAGTACTTC	CASTLDGQNQETQYF
-	TRBV7-8	-	TRBJ2-7	TGTGCCAGCAGCTTCATACGGTATAAGCTCAACGCGGAGCAGTACTTC	CASSFIRYKLNAEQYF
-	TRBV5-4	TRBD1	TRBJ1-4	TGTGCCAGCAGCGGGGGAGCAGGGGGTGAAAAACTGTTTTTT	CASSGGAGGEKLFF
-	TRBV6-2/TRBV6-3	-	TRBJ2-3	TGTGCCAGCAGCAGTACTAGCCCCACAGATACGCAGTATTTT	CASSSTSPTDTQYF
-	TRBV28	TRBD2	TRBJ2-7	TGTGCCAGCAGTTGGACTAGCGGGAGGGCCGAGCAGTACTTC	CASSWTSGRAEQYF
-	TRBV7-2	-	TRBJ2-7	TGTGCCAGCAGCTTAGTATCTGGACTGGAGTACGAGCAGTACTTC	CASSLVSGLEYEQYF
-	TRBV15	TRBD2	TRBJ2-3	TGTGCCACAAGTCTAGCGGGACATAACACAGATACGCAGTATTTT	CATSLAGHNTDTQYF
once	TRBV2	TRBD2	TRBJ2-5	TGTGCCAGCAGTAGATCGGGACTAGCGGGAGTGGGGGAGACCCAGTACTTC	CASSRSGLAGVGETQYF
-	TRBV6-5	TRBD2	TRBJ2-5	TGTGCCAGCAGGCCCTTAGCGGGAGGGAAGGAGACCCAGTACTTC	CASRPLAGGKETQYF
-	TRBV5-1	-	TRBJ1-6	TGCGCCAGCAGCGGGACCGGGACTCCGTATTCACCCCTCCACTTT	CASSGTGTPYSPLHF
-	TRBV19	-	TRBJ2-3	TGTGCCAGTAGTATAGCGGGGGAAGGTGATACGCAGTATTTT	CASSIAGEGDTQYF
-	TRBV5-1	-	TRBJ1-2	TGCGCCAGCAGCTTGGATCTCAGGGTGGTAGGTGGCTACACCTTC	CASSLDLRVVGGYTF
once	TRBV11-2	-	TRBJ2-1	TGTGCCAGCAGCTCCCCGCGGGGGCGGGATGAGCAGTTCTTC	CASSSPRGRDEQFF
-	TRBV11-2	TRBD1	TRBJ2-5	TGTGCCAGCAGACAAACAGGGGGCCTTGAGACCCAGTACTTC	CASRQTGGLETQYF